The present TCR beta chain was sequenced within a study of early T cells in non-severe SARS-CoV-2 infection. About the study: RNA in bulk from unsorted whole blood was sequenced, and chains were unpaired.

A remark on this clonotype: Its specificity is not known.

Study outcomes and limitations: In VDJdb matching, anti-spike CD8 responses were favored while private and CD4 specificities went missing.

Researchers attached unique molecular identifiers to individual cDNA molecules. TCRdb reanalysed the 5' RACE reads using MiXCR and keeps one entry per CDR3 protein. This table holds 70,000 to 90,000 distinct CDR3 sequences, roughly 15% found once. CDR3 length: 18 amino acids. CDR1 is LGHDT and CDR2 is YNNKEL in the germline V gene (reference sequence). The J segment lost 4 bases and the V segment lost 4 bases, leaving 8 bases of the junction unmatched. The chain joins TRBV3-1 to TRBJ2-3; 16 bases line up with TRBD2. The sequenced sample consisted of whole blood. This clonotype was obtained from an adult who was a healthcare worker with PCR-confirmed SARS-CoV-2 infection or an uninfected control (not recorded which). The CDR3 loop is CASSRQGLAGGRADTQYF. The CDR3, as DNA: TGTGCCAGCAGCCGTCAGGGACTAGCGGGGGGGCGGGCAGATACGCAGTATTTT.